The rows below give T cell receptor beta chains drawn from one sample of a study of blood T cells in healthy people across ages. TCRdb analysed the 5' RACE reads with MiXCR anew, one entry per CDR3 protein. The data contain 1.8 million or so distinct CDR3 sequences, roughly two fifths of them singletons. The material sequenced was blood. These receptor sequences come from a human donor in good health. CDR3s include the opening cysteine and the closing phenylalanine or tryptophan. Each record gives: J gene, clone size, D gene, V gene, CDR3 protein, CDR3 DNA. The D gene is left open where the match is weak. The size of a clone is reported for some rows only, either as once, few or many, or as a class for expanded clones.

>TRBJ1-2|.|TRBD1|TRBV14
CASSPRGTGVNYGYTF
TGTGCCAGCAGCCCCCGGGGGACAGGTGTAAACTATGGCTACACCTTC
>TRBJ1-5|.|.|TRBV15
CATRLSGNPNYSNQPQHF
TGTGCCACCAGACTGTCCGGGAATCCGAATTATAGCAATCAGCCCCAGCATTTT
>TRBJ2-3|.|.|TRBV9
CASSVARQGSSTDTQYF
TGTGCCAGCAGCGTAGCTCGTCAAGGGTCTAGCACAGATACGCAGTATTTT
>TRBJ2-7|few|TRBD1|TRBV7-6
CASSLALGTAYEQYF
TGTGCCAGCAGCTTAGCACTAGGGACAGCCTACGAGCAGTACTTC
>TRBJ1-5|.|.|TRBV20-1
CSVEGRAGDPNQPQHF
TGCAGTGTCGAAGGCCGGGCAGGGGATCCCAATCAGCCCCAGCATTTT
>TRBJ1-6|.|.|TRBV27
CASSLLLGSPLHF
TGTGCCAGCAGTTTGCTACTGGGTTCACCCCTTCACTTT
>TRBJ2-4|few|.|TRBV20-1
CSASGEQYF
TGCAGTGCTAGTGGGGAGCAGTACTTC
>TRBJ1-5|.|.|TRBV19
CASSMESGRGQPQHF
TGTGCCAGTAGTATGGAGTCAGGGAGGGGTCAGCCCCAGCATTTT
>TRBJ2-1|.|.|TRBV7-2
CASSLSPLSLGDDEQFF
TGTGCCAGCAGCTTGAGCCCACTCAGCTTGGGTGACGATGAGCAGTTCTTC
>TRBJ1-2|.|.|TRBV5-6
CAGSLLLTVGYTF
TGTGCCGGCAGCTTGTTACTGACGGTGGGCTACACCTTC
>TRBJ1-1|few|.|TRBV5-1
CASSIDRLNTEAFF
TGCGCCAGCAGCATCGACAGGCTGAACACTGAAGCTTTCTTT
>TRBJ1-6|.|.|TRBV9
CASSARGNSYNSPLHF
TGTGCCAGCAGCGCAAGGGGGAACTCCTATAATTCACCCCTCCACTTT
>TRBJ1-3|.|.|TRBV18
CASSQRGTTSGNTIYF
TGCGCCAGCTCACAGAGAGGAACAACCTCTGGAAACACCATATATTTT
>TRBJ2-4|.|TRBD1|TRBV5-6
CASSSITGTGRRVNIQYF
TGTGCCAGCAGCTCTATAACCGGGACAGGGCGAAGGGTAAACATTCAGTACTTC
>TRBJ1-2|.|TRBD1|TRBV2
CASRQGYAYGYTF
TGTGCCAGCCGACAGGGTTACGCCTATGGCTACACCTTC
>TRBJ1-4|.|.|TRBV20-1
CSARDEEGSNEKLFF
TGCAGTGCTAGAGATGAGGAGGGATCTAATGAAAAACTGTTTTTT
>TRBJ1-1|.|.|TRBV20-1
CSARTRRIMNTEAFF
TGCAGTGCTAGGACCCGCAGAATCATGAACACTGAAGCTTTCTTT
>TRBJ2-3|many|.|TRBV20-1
CSARGGGAGPTDTQYF
TGCAGTGCCCGTGGGGGGGGGGCCGGCCCCACAGATACGCAGTATTTT
>TRBJ2-7|.|TRBD1|TRBV6-1
CASSEAPYRGVYEQYF
TGTGCCAGCAGTGAAGCGCCTTACAGGGGGGTCTACGAGCAGTACTTC
>TRBJ1-6|.|.|TRBV20-1
CSARRVPHNSPLHF
TGCAGTGCTAGGCGGGTCCCCCATAATTCACCACTCCACTTT
>TRBJ2-4|.|.|TRBV6-2/TRBV6-3
CASSYRASRDIQYF
TGTGCCAGCAGTTATAGGGCTAGCAGGGACATTCAGTACTTC
>TRBJ2-7|few|.|TRBV10-3
CAISDGGGGNSYSYEQYF
TGTGCCATCAGTGATGGAGGTGGCGGCAATTCATACTCCTACGAGCAGTACTTC
>TRBJ1-2|.|.|TRBV7-2
CASSTYTDYGYTF
TGTGCCAGCAGCACCTATACGGACTATGGCTACACCTTC
>TRBJ1-2|many|TRBD1|TRBV7-3
CASSSGQGNGYTF
TGTGCCAGCAGCAGCGGACAGGGGAATGGCTACACCTTC
>TRBJ2-4|.|.|TRBV7-2
CASSLDLRTKNIQYF
TGTGCCAGCAGCTTAGATCTCAGGACCAAAAACATTCAGTACTTC
>TRBJ2-4|few|TRBD2|TRBV11-1
CASSPSGTSGVLAKNIQYF
TGTGCCAGCAGCCCTTCCGGGACTAGCGGTGTACTAGCCAAAAACATTCAGTACTTC
>TRBJ2-7|once|TRBD2|TRBV7-6
CASSLYRGGTYEQYF
TGTGCCAGCAGCTTATATCGCGGGGGAACCTACGAGCAGTACTTC
>TRBJ1-2|few|TRBD1|TRBV6-5
CASSNRDRRAINYGYTF
TGTGCCAGCAGTAACCGGGACAGGAGAGCAATTAACTATGGCTACACCTTC
>TRBJ2-1|few|TRBD2|TRBV4-3
CASSQDWASGAPYNEQFF
TGCGCCAGCAGCCAAGATTGGGCTAGCGGAGCCCCCTACAATGAGCAGTTCTTC
>TRBJ1-2|few|TRBD1|TRBV28
CASSIIRGGGYTF
TGTGCCAGCAGTATTATCAGGGGGGGTGGCTACACCTTC
>TRBJ2-5|.|TRBD1|TRBV5-1
CASSTDRGYLKWETQYF
TGCGCCAGCAGCACTGACAGGGGGTATTTGAAATGGGAGACCCAGTACTTC
>TRBJ2-1|.|TRBD2|TRBV10-3
CAIRGTSGGALDNEQFF
TGTGCCATCAGGGGGACTAGCGGGGGGGCCTTAGACAATGAGCAGTTCTTC
>TRBJ2-3|.|.|TRBV7-2
CASSLMSLSSTDTQYF
TGTGCCAGCAGCTTAATGAGCCTCAGCAGCACAGATACGCAGTATTTT